Each of the 25 T cell receptor beta chains below was sequenced from the same sample in a study of cytomegalovirus exposure and HLA in healthy donors. The PCR employed 60 Vbeta primers together with 13 Jbeta primers. TCRdb's table, derived via immunoSEQ multiplex PCR, lists solely in-frame clones and lacks some. The sample lists roughly 130,000 clones, 80% occurring once. The sample consisted of PBMCs. These receptors all come from a male donor in good health and CMV-seronegative.

This clone showed up just once. At one boundary the junction diverges from the germline segment, which might be a read error. The chain is built from TRBV27 and TRBJ2-5; D might be TRBD2 (7 bases). The V gene's germline CDR1 is MNHEY and CDR2 SMNVEV (reference sequence). CDR3 length: 13 residues. CDR3 nucleotides: TGTGCCAGCAGTCTAGAAGCCGGGGGGCCGAGGGACTTC. This gives the protein CASSLEAGGPRDF.

The J gene is TRBJ1-5, the V gene TRBV5-5; D might be TRBD1 (6 bases). The V gene lost 2 bases and the J gene lost 5 bases, with 14 bases spanning the gap. Germline V gene data show CDR1 as SGHKS and CDR2 as YYEKEE (reference sequence). This CDR3 region has 15 residues. The CDR3 sequence: CASSFGGPSDQPQHF. The CDR3 DNA reads TGTGCCAGCAGCTTCGGGGGGCCGTCTGATCAGCCCCAGCATTTT.

The CDR3 loop reads CAWSVLTGENGYTF. The CDR3 DNA reads TGTGCCTGGAGTGTACTGACAGGGGAAAACGGCTACACCTTC. The chain is built from TRBV30 and TRBJ1-2; TRBD1 matches at 8 bases. This CDR3 is 14 amino acids long. J gave up 8 bases and V 0 bases, and 8 bases lay outside the gene matches. Germline lookup yields CDR1 GTSNPN and CDR2 SVGIG (reference sequence).

The V and J genes are TRBV6-5 and TRBJ2-1; tentative D call: TRBD2 (6 bases). V was trimmed by 4 bases and J by 6 bases, leaving 13 bases between them. The germline gives CDR1 MNHEY, CDR2 SVGAGI. CDR3 length: 14 residues. This CDR3 is CASSSGRRGNEQFF. In DNA form, the CDR3 reads TGTGCCAGCAGTTCGGGGAGGAGGGGCAATGAGCAGTTCTTC.

J is TRBJ2-7 and V is TRBV25-1; 8 bases are a match to TRBD1. CDR3 length equals 13 residues. The V gene end was trimmed by 10 bases and the J gene end by 6 bases; junction bases not matched to a gene: 11. Per germline, CDR1 MGHDK and CDR2 SYGVNS. This chain's CDR3 is CATLGQGRIEQYF. CDR3 coding DNA: TGTGCCACCTTAGGACAGGGACGAATCGAGCAGTACTTC.

The chain carries TRBV2 and TRBJ1-1; D is possibly TRBD1 (5 bases). This CDR3 comprises 15 residues. V gave up 2 bases and J gave up 2 bases, with 12 bases separating them. From germline, CDR1 is SNHLY and CDR2 FYNNEI. The CDR3: CASSELPTDNTEAFF. The CDR3 DNA follows: TGTGCCAGCAGTGAACTTCCGACAGATAACACTGAAGCTTTCTTT.

This chain uses TRBV30 with TRBJ1-2; possible D gene TRBD1, 6 bases. Per germline, CDR1 GTSNPN and CDR2 SVGIG (reference sequence). V was cut by 5 bases and J by 0 bases, with 10 bases left in between. The CDR3 loop spans 13 amino acids. The CDR3 here is CAWGDIPNYGYTF. The CDR3, as DNA: TGTGCCTGGGGGGACATTCCTAACTATGGCTACACCTTC.

This chain links TRBV4-1 with TRBJ2-1; 9 bases map to TRBD2. Germline V gives CDR1 MGHRA, CDR2 YSYEKL. The CDR3 loop spans 17 amino acids. Losses at the gene ends were 0 bases for V and 7 bases for J; bases not matched to a gene: 10. The CDR3 protein is CASSQDEGAGGRNEQFF. CDR3 bases: TGCGCCAGCAGCCAAGACGAAGGGGCGGGGGGGAGGAATGAGCAGTTCTTC.

The chain employs TRBV5-4 and TRBJ2-3; maybe TRBD1 (5 bases). The CDR3 sequence is 16 residues long. Germline V gene lookup returns CDR1 SGHNT and CDR2 YYREEE (reference sequence). Trimming stripped 0 bases from V and 3 bases from J, with 14 bases between. CDR3 nucleotides: TGTGCCAGCAGCTTGGGTTCAGGCCAGGGAACAGATACGCAGTATTTT. Protein product: CASSLGSGQGTDTQYF.

V gene TRBV5-5 combines with J gene TRBJ1-3; perhaps TRBD1 as D (5 bases). The germline CDR1 and CDR2 sequences are SGHKS and YYEKEE (reference sequence). This CDR3 comprises 16 residues. The germline V and J ends were trimmed by 5 bases and 0 bases, with 15 bases remaining between them. The CDR3 here is CASRRDGSSSGNTIYF. CDR3 coding DNA: TGTGCCAGCAGGCGGGACGGGTCGAGCTCTGGAAACACCATATATTTT.

This chain links TRBV7-9 with TRBJ1-1, with D unclear. Germline-derived CDR1 and CDR2 are SEHNR and FQNEAQ (reference sequence). Deletions cut 7 bases from V and 3 bases from J, with 12 bases between. There are 13 residues in the CDR3. CDR3 sequence: CASNLGGYTEAFF. CDR3 in DNA: TGTGCCAGCAACCTGGGAGGGTACACTGAAGCTTTCTTT.

Points on this clone: Other DNA variants within this sample encode the same CDR3. This chain links TRBV30 with TRBJ1-5; unclear D gene. The ends were cut back, 3 bases at V and 3 bases at J, with 12 bases in the middle. This CDR3 has 14 amino acids. The V gene's germline CDR1 is GTSNPN and CDR2 SVGIG (reference sequence). CDR3 coding DNA: TGTGCCTGGAGGCCGGGTGGTCCCAATCAGCCCCAGCATTTT. This codes for CAWRPGGPNQPQHF.

The chain is built from TRBV27 and TRBJ1-2; D unresolved. V was shortened by 7 bases and J by 8 bases, with 14 bases between the two germline ends. This CDR3 has 12 residues. Germline lookup yields CDR1 MNHEY and CDR2 SMNVEV (reference sequence). Here the CDR3 reads CASTDYVSGYTF. The CDR3 DNA reads as TGTGCCAGCACTGATTACGTAAGCGGCTACACCTTC.

The gene calls are TRBV5-1 and TRBJ1-2; possibly TRBD1 for D (5 bases). The CDR3 spans 12 residues. V was trimmed by 3 bases and J by 8 bases, leaving 11 bases between them. Germline V lookup: CDR1 SGHRS, CDR2 YFSETQ. In DNA form, the CDR3 reads TGCGCCAGCAGCTCCCAGGGTCGAGGCTACACCTTC. Translation gives CASSSQGRGYTF.

The chain carries TRBV4-3 and TRBJ2-1, with 9 bases aligning to TRBD2. Germline V gives CDR1 LGHNA, CDR2 YSLEER. The trim removed 0 bases at V and 6 bases at J, leaving 3 bases unmatched. There are 15 residues in the CDR3. This CDR3 is CASSQDWRGGNEQFF. CDR3 nucleotide sequence: TGCGCCAGCAGCCAAGATTGGCGGGGGGGCAATGAGCAGTTCTTC.

The chain links TRBV4-3 to TRBJ2-2, with 8 bases fitting TRBD1. This CDR3 has 17 residues. Germline values: CDR1 LGHNA, CDR2 YSLEER. Unmatched junction bases numbered 6, after V lost 2 bases and J lost 1 base. CDR3 loop: CASSQFPGTGNTGELFF. The CDR3 DNA reads as TGCGCCAGCAGCCAATTTCCCGGGACAGGGAACACCGGGGAGCTGTTTTTT.

J is TRBJ2-5 and V is TRBV25-1; D not resolved. This CDR3 is built from 13 residues. Germline V gene sequence: CDR1 MGHDK, CDR2 SYGVNS. Trimming cost V 3 bases and J 5 bases, with 10 bases left between them. Here the CDR3 reads CASSERVVETQYF. CDR3 sequence (DNA): TGTGCCAGCAGTGAGCGAGTAGTCGAGACCCAGTACTTC.

The chain combines TRBV6-1 with TRBJ1-1; the D is unclear. Germline assignment: CDR1 MNHNS and CDR2 SASEGT. The CDR3 is 12 amino acids. Trimming removed 4 bases at V and 11 bases at J, with 14 bases between. The CDR3 DNA follows: TGTGCCAGCAGTGTTCTTCTTGCGCGGGCTTTCTTT. Residues: CASSVLLARAFF.

The chain links TRBV28 to TRBJ2-5, with 10 bases matching TRBD2. J was trimmed by 6 bases and V by 8 bases; bases with no gene match: 18. The CDR3 length is 17 residues. In germline, CDR1 is MDHEN, CDR2 SYDVKM. The CDR3 DNA reads as TGTGCCAGCCAAAAAAGGCGGGCTAGCGGGAGTGTTAAGACCCAGTACTTC. Its protein product is CASQKRRASGSVKTQYF.

The chain uses TRBV28 and TRBJ1-5; TRBD1 matches 9 bases. Per the germline V gene, CDR1 is MDHEN and CDR2 is SYDVKM. Losses at the gene ends were 5 bases for V and 0 bases for J; bases not matched to a gene: 8. The CDR3 loop spans 17 amino acids. The CDR3 nucleotides read TGTGCCAGCAGTCCCGGGACAGGGTCATATAGCAATCAGCCCCAGCATTTT. Translated: CASSPGTGSYSNQPQHF.

This clone was seen only once. The J gene is TRBJ1-2, the V gene TRBV19; D unclear. Germline values: CDR1 LNHDA, CDR2 SQIVND (reference sequence). The ends were cut back, 0 bases at V and 4 bases at J, with 15 bases in the middle. The CDR3 extends over 16 amino acids. This CDR3 reads CASSIESGPRGYGYTF. The CDR3 coding sequence is TGTGCCAGTAGTATAGAGAGCGGGCCACGAGGCTATGGCTACACCTTC.

The V call is TRBV27, the J call TRBJ2-2; 9 nucleotides align to TRBD2. Germline CDR1 reads MNHEY; CDR2 reads SMNVEV (reference sequence). The CDR3 is 17 residues long. V was clipped by 5 bases and J by 0 bases; unmatched bases: 7. CDR3 in amino acids: CASSPSSGDANTGELFF. The CDR3 DNA reads as TGTGCCAGCAGTCCATCTAGCGGGGACGCGAACACCGGGGAGCTGTTTTTT.

The chain uses TRBV30 and TRBJ1-1, with 9 bases fitting TRBD1. The germline V gene encodes CDR1 GTSNPN and CDR2 SVGIG (reference sequence). V shed 1 base and J 0 bases; nucleotides not matched to a gene: 9. The CDR3 contains 17 residues. DNA of the CDR3: TGTGCCTGGAGTGGGACAGGGGCAGTGGTTGTGAACACTGAAGCTTTCTTT. It yields the protein CAWSGTGAVVVNTEAFF.

The chain is built from TRBV19 and TRBJ2-7; TRBD1 aligns across 9 bases. The germline gives CDR1 LNHDA, CDR2 SQIVND (reference sequence). The CDR3 is 14 residues long. Trimming took 6 bases from V and 9 from J; bases not matched to a gene: 12. The CDR3 nucleotides are TGTGCCAGTAGAAAACAGGGGGCGCAAAATGGGCAGTACTTC. Translated, it gives CASRKQGAQNGQYF.

This sequence joins TRBV5-4 and TRBJ2-2, with 7 nucleotides matching TRBD1. Per the germline V gene, CDR1 is SGHNT and CDR2 is YYREEE (reference sequence). There are 15 residues in the CDR3. With 1 base clipped from V and 1 base from J, the junction kept 1 base outside the gene matches. DNA for the CDR3: TGTGCCAGCAGCTTGAACAGGGGGAACACCGGGGAGCTGTTTTTT. This codes for CASSLNRGNTGELFF.